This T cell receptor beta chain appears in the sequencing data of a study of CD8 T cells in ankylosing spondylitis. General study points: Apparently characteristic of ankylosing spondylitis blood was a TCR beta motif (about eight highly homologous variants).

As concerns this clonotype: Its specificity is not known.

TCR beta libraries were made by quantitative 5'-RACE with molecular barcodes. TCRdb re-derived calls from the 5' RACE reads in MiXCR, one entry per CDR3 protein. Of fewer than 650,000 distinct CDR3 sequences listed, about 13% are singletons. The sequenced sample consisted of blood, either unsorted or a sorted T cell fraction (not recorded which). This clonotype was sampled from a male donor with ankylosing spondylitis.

This CDR3 reads CASSWTGGSNQPQHF. The CDR3 DNA reads as TGCGCCAGCAGCTGGACAGGGGGGAGCAATCAGCCCCAGCATTTT. V usage is TRBV5-1 and J usage is TRBJ1-5; 10 bases align to TRBD1. Losses at the gene ends were 3 bases for V and 1 base for J; bases not matched to a gene: 1. Germline-derived CDR1 and CDR2 are SGHRS and YFSETQ. The CDR3 contains 15 residues.